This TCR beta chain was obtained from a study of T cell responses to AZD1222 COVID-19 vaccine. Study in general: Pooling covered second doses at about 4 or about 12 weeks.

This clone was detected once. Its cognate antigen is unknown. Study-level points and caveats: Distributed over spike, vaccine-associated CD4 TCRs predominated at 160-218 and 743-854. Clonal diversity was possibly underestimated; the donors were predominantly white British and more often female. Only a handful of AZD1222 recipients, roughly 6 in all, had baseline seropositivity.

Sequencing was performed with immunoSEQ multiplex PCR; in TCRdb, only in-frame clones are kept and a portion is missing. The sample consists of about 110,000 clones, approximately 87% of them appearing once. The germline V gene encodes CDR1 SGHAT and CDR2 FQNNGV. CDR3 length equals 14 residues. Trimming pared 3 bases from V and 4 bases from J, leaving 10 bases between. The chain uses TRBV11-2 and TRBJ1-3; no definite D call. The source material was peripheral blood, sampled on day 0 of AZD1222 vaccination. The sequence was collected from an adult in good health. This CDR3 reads CASSFSVSGNTIYF. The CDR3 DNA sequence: TGTGCCAGCAGCTTTTCCGTATCCGGAAACACCATATATTTT.